A selection of T cell receptor beta chains follows, all from one sample in a study of T cells of healthy individuals. TCRdb redid the calling of the 5' RACE reads with MiXCR, one entry per CDR3 protein. The sample holds about 63,000 distinct CDR3 sequences; 15% to 20% are singletons and the top ten take around 4.6%. Every receptor here comes from a human donor in good health. The CDR3 runs from the conserved cysteine through the conserved F or W. D genes are given only for firm matches. Clone size appears in some rows only: once, few, many, or a class for an expanded clone.

v_call,j_call,clone_size,d_call,cdr3_aa,cdr3_nt
TRBV5-1,TRBJ1-5,few,.,CASSSSAGGQPQHF,TGCGCCAGCAGCTCCTCCGCGGGAGGGCAGCCCCAGCATTTT
TRBV12-3/TRBV12-4,TRBJ2-5,.,.,CASSQDLGETQYF,TGTGCCAGCAGCCAGGACCTAGGGGAGACCCAGTACTTC
TRBV12-3/TRBV12-4,TRBJ2-3,few,TRBD2,CASSLTSADTQYF,TGTGCCAGCAGTTTAACTAGCGCAGATACGCAGTATTTT
TRBV20-1,TRBJ2-1,many,TRBD2,CSARDGRALYNEQFF,TGCAGTGCTAGAGACGGGAGGGCCCTTTACAATGAGCAGTTCTTC
TRBV2,TRBJ2-7,many,TRBD1,CASSEDRGAAEQYF,TGTGCCAGCAGTGAAGACAGGGGGGCGGCCGAGCAGTACTTC
TRBV4-3,TRBJ1-2,once,.,CASSQGFLEGYTF,TGCGCCAGCAGCCAAGGATTTCTAGAGGGCTACACCTTC
TRBV6-6,TRBJ2-7,.,.,CASRRQSSYEQYF,TGTGCCAGCAGACGACAGAGCTCCTACGAGCAGTACTTC
TRBV6-2/TRBV6-3,TRBJ2-5,.,TRBD1,CASSSPGTEETQYF,TGTGCCAGCAGTTCACCCGGGACAGAAGAGACCCAGTACTTC
TRBV4-1,TRBJ2-1,few,.,CASSQDGSSYNEQFF,TGCGCCAGCAGCCAGGACGGGAGCTCCTACAATGAGCAGTTCTTC
TRBV12-3/TRBV12-4,TRBJ2-5,.,TRBD2,CASSPLAGPQETQYF,TGTGCCAGCAGTCCACTAGCGGGGCCCCAAGAGACCCAGTACTTC
TRBV5-1,TRBJ1-1,many,.,CASSLGFSGAPEAFF,TGCGCCAGCAGCCTAGGCTTCTCGGGGGCCCCTGAAGCTTTCTTT
TRBV7-9,TRBJ1-3,many,.,CASSQTSGRQYF,TGTGCCAGCAGCCAAACCTCGGGACGGCAATATTTT
TRBV11-2,TRBJ1-2,many,TRBD1,CASSLVKGQALYGYTF,TGTGCCAGCAGCTTAGTTAAGGGACAGGCATTATATGGCTACACCTTC
TRBV4-1,TRBJ2-7,many,.,CASSQVNDGGYEQYF,TGCGCCAGCAGCCAAGTCAATGACGGCGGCTACGAGCAGTACTTC
TRBV19,TRBJ2-3,.,.,CASRGGDTQYF,TGTGCCAGTAGGGGGGGAGATACGCAGTATTTT
TRBV5-1,TRBJ2-3,.,.,CASSPFSALTDTQYF,TGCGCCAGCAGCCCGTTCTCGGCACTCACAGATACGCAGTATTTT
TRBV5-1,TRBJ2-1,many,.,CASSFGGRAGEQFF,TGCGCCAGCAGCTTCGGGGGCCGGGCCGGTGAGCAGTTCTTC
TRBV4-1,TRBJ1-5,.,.,CASSQEGGNGWPQHF,TGCGCCAGCAGCCAAGAGGGCGGGAATGGTTGGCCCCAGCATTTT
TRBV7-9,TRBJ1-1,many,.,CASSLVVRGSTEAFF,TGTGCCAGCAGCTTAGTCGTGCGGGGGAGCACTGAAGCTTTCTTT
TRBV28,TRBJ1-6,few,.,CASLLAGGAPSPLHF,TGTGCCAGCCTTCTGGCAGGCGGCGCCCCATCACCCCTCCACTTT
TRBV21-1,TRBJ2-7,few,.,CAGRGLAPYEQYF,TGTGCCGGAAGAGGACTCGCCCCCTACGAGCAGTACTTC
TRBV28,TRBJ2-2,.,.,CASSPSYRTGELFF,TGTGCCAGCAGTCCATCCTATCGGACCGGGGAGCTGTTTTTT
TRBV19,TRBJ2-7,many,.,CASSWGRSYEQYF,TGTGCCAGTAGTTGGGGACGGTCCTACGAGCAGTACTTC
TRBV9,TRBJ2-1,.,.,CASSRGPEKGYNEQFF,TGTGCCAGCAGTCGGGGGCCGGAGAAGGGTTATAATGAGCAGTTCTTC
TRBV28,TRBJ1-5,many,.,CASSPPLQGGQPQHF,TGTGCCAGCAGTCCCCCTTTACAGGGAGGTCAGCCCCAGCATTTT
TRBV7-9,TRBJ1-1,many,TRBD1,CASSRTGGENTEAFF,TGTGCCAGCAGCCGGACAGGGGGCGAGAACACTGAAGCTTTCTTT
TRBV2,TRBJ2-7,few,.,CASSRDSHEQYF,TGTGCCAGCAGCCGGGACTCCCACGAGCAGTACTTC
TRBV24-1,TRBJ1-4,many,.,CATTDGFAEKLFF,TGTGCCACCACGGACGGCTTCGCTGAAAAACTGTTTTTT
TRBV20-1,TRBJ2-1,few,.,CSASNGPHNEQFF,TGCAGTGCTAGTAACGGACCTCACAATGAGCAGTTCTTC
TRBV20-1,TRBJ1-1,few,.,CSASGGLNTEAFF,TGCAGTGCTAGCGGGGGGCTCAACACTGAAGCTTTCTTT
TRBV6-1,TRBJ1-6,few,.,CASRKNFNSPLHF,TGTGCCAGCAGAAAGAACTTTAATTCACCCCTCCACTTT
TRBV7-9,TRBJ1-1,.,.,CASSLEAGLNTEAFF,TGTGCCAGCAGCTTAGAGGCGGGGCTGAACACTGAAGCTTTCTTT
TRBV7-7,TRBJ2-5,.,.,CASSLTGLETQYF,TGTGCCAGCAGCTTAACCGGGTTGGAGACCCAGTACTTC
TRBV24-1,TRBJ2-7,.,TRBD1,CATSDGGTGSYEQYF,TGTGCCACCAGTGACGGAGGGACAGGGTCCTACGAGCAGTACTTC
TRBV6-2/TRBV6-3,TRBJ1-2,many,TRBD1,CASGTGNNYGYTF,TGTGCCAGCGGGACAGGGAACAACTATGGCTACACCTTC
TRBV12-3/TRBV12-4,TRBJ1-1,few,.,CASSQGTNTEAFF,TGTGCCAGCAGCCAAGGGACCAACACTGAAGCTTTCTTT
TRBV7-9,TRBJ1-1,many,TRBD1,CASSPQGAGTEAFF,TGTGCCAGCAGCCCACAGGGGGCGGGGACTGAAGCTTTCTTT
TRBV4-1,TRBJ1-2,.,.,CASSQDRAFNYGYTF,TGCGCCAGCAGCCAAGATAGGGCCTTCAACTATGGCTACACCTTC
TRBV7-9,TRBJ2-3,many,TRBD1,CASSLPPGQVSIFTSTDTQYF,TGTGCCAGCAGCTTACCCCCTGGACAGGTCTCGATCTTTACTAGCACAGATACGCAGTATTTT